This T cell receptor beta chain was captured in a study of spatial heterogeneity in lung cancer. Whole-study findings and limits: The appearance of ubiquitous expanded tumor TCRs in blood was greater at resection than follow-up.

With V trimmed by 5 bases and J by 2 bases, 5 bases remained unmatched. CDR3 length: 14 amino acids. Per germline, CDR1 MDHEN and CDR2 SYDVKM. This clonotype was seen many times. Its cognate antigen is unknown. Specified time point: sample taken at primary tumor resection. Unsorted whole RNA from tumor, nontumor lung or frozen PBMC underwent sequencing. In TCRdb, the 5' RACE reads were re-called with MiXCR into one record per CDR3 protein. The sample yields around 45,000 distinct CDR3 sequences, roughly 15% seen once. The specimen comprised PBMCs, sampled at surgery. This clonotype was sampled from a male donor with early-stage non-small cell lung cancer. The chain carries TRBV28 and TRBJ2-7; 8 bases agree with TRBD1. CDR3 sequence: CASSPGQGPYEQYF. Written as DNA, the CDR3 is TGTGCCAGCAGTCCAGGACAGGGTCCCTACGAGCAGTACTTC. The variable domain in full, with the rest retrieved from reference TRBV28 and TRBJ2-7, is DVKVTQSSRYLVKRTGEKVFLECVQDMDHENMFWYRQDPGLGLRLIYFSYDVKMKEKGDIPEGYSVSREKKERFSLILESASTNQTSMYLCASSPGQGPYEQYFGPGTRLTVT.